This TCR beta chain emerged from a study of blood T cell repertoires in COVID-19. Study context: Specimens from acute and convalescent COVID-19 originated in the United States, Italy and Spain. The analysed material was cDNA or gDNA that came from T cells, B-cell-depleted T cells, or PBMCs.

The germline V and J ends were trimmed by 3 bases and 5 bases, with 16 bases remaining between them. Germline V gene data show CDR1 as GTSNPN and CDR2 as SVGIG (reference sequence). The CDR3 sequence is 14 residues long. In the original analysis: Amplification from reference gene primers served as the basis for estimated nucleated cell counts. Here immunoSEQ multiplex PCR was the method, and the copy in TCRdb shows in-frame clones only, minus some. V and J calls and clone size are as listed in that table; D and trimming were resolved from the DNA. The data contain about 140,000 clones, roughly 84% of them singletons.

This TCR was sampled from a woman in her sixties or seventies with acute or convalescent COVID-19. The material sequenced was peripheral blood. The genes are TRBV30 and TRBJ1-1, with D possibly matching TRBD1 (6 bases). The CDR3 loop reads CAWSRGGAETEAFF. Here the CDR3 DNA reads TGTGCCTGGAGCCGGGGGGGCGCGGAGACTGAAGCTTTCTTT.